Sequencing of this TCR beta chain was carried out in a study of Ad26.COV2.S vaccination and SARS-CoV-2 variants. Study in general: Donor got 5x10^10 or 1x10^11 viral particles of Ad26.COV2.S. The study's findings and limits: Whether participants received vaccine or placebo, their non-spike TCR breadth was similar. Participants in the vaccine arm had higher spike-specific TCR breadth; placebo recipients had lower.

On this clone itself: What it recognizes is unknown.

Here immunoSEQ multiplex PCR was the method, and the copy in TCRdb shows in-frame clones only, minus some. The table lists roughly 450,000 clones, approximately 90% of them singletons. Germline assignment: CDR1 MNHEY and CDR2 SVGEGT. The V segment lost 4 bases and the J segment 2 bases; nucleotides outside the gene matches: 7. This CDR3 has 16 residues. Treatment defined: about 20 received Ad26.COV2.S at low or high dose, single or two shots; about five received placebo; per-sample allocation not given. Vaccine and placebo recipients were sampled on day 63 after the first injection. Based in Boston, the donor was an adult of 18-55 years.

The source was peripheral blood, collected in a trial of Ad26.COV2.S vaccine versus placebo. The chain is built from TRBV6-2 or TRBV6-3 and TRBJ2-7, with TRBD2 identical over 11 bases. This receptor was taken from a person between 18 and 59 years old who received the Ad26.COV2.S COVID-19 vaccine or a placebo. For the CDR3, the DNA is TGTGCCAGCAGTTCCCACACTAGCGGGAGCACCTACGAGCAGTACTTC. Its protein is CASSSHTSGSTYEQYF.